Below are 4 T cell receptor beta chains sequenced from a single sample in a study of cytomegalovirus exposure and HLA in healthy donors. With 60 Vbeta and 13 Jbeta primers, the PCR was carried out. Sequenced by immunoSEQ multiplex PCR; TCRdb stores in-frame clones only, minus some. The table records more than 250,000 clones, around nine tenths of them present only once. Sequencing was done on a sample of PBMCs. These receptors came from a woman in her late teens or twenties in good health and CMV-seronegative.

About this clone: Other DNA sequences of this sample code for an identical CDR3. V is TRBV5-6 and J is TRBJ1-1; D might be TRBD1 (5 bases). Trimming removed 0 bases at V and 8 bases at J, with 8 bases between. Germline V gene data show CDR1 as SGHDT and CDR2 as YYEEEE. CDR3 length: 12 residues. The CDR3 loop is CASSLGRAEAFF. As DNA, the CDR3 is TGTGCCAGCAGCTTGGGCAGGGCGGAAGCTTTCTTT. The complete variable domain, with remaining parts taken from reference TRBV5-6 and TRBJ1-1, reads DAGVTQSPTHLIKTRGQQVTLRCSPKSGHDTVSWYQQALGQGPQFIFQYYEEEERQRGNFPDRFSGHQFPNYSSELNVNALLLGDSALYLCASSLGRAEAFFGQGTRLTVV.

V and J are TRBV19 and TRBJ1-3, with TRBD1 matching over 7 bases. Germline V lookup: CDR1 LNHDA, CDR2 SQIVND (reference sequence). The CDR3 length is 14 residues. V was pared by 5 bases and J by 2 bases, with 3 bases of the junction left unmatched. CDR3 in amino acids: CASSPTGAGNTIYF. CDR3 in DNA: TGTGCCAGTAGTCCAACAGGGGCTGGAAACACCATATATTTT.

This clone has only one observation. The chain carries TRBV19 and TRBJ1-1; 9 nucleotides line up with TRBD1. This CDR3 is built from 15 residues. With V trimmed by 5 bases and J by 4 bases, 8 bases remained unmatched. Germline lookup yields CDR1 LNHDA and CDR2 SQIVND (reference sequence). This CDR3 reads CASSLWTGAGTEAFF. The CDR3 bases are TGTGCCAGTAGTCTTTGGACAGGGGCAGGCACTGAAGCTTTCTTT.

V usage is TRBV2 and J usage is TRBJ2-1; D uncertain. Germline V lookup: CDR1 SNHLY, CDR2 FYNNEI. CDR3 length: 13 amino acids. Trimming left V 6 bases short and J 6 bases short, with 12 bases between. The chain's CDR3 is CASRSDLPNEQFF. In DNA, the CDR3 is TGTGCCAGCAGATCTGACTTACCCAATGAGCAGTTCTTC.